This paragraph covers one TCR beta chain sequence. This entry belongs to a study of immune characterization of retroperitoneal liposarcoma. Via MiXCR, TCRdb re-called the PCR reads, giving one row per CDR3 protein. The top ten hold roughly 9.1% of the sample, which has about 10,000 distinct CDR3 sequences, around a third seen once. J lost 11 bases, V lost 2 bases, and 8 bases had no gene match. Germline V lookup: CDR1 MNHNS, CDR2 SASEGT. The length of the CDR3 is 13 residues. The source of this sequence is a female donor with retroperitoneal liposarcoma. The genes are TRBV6-1 and TRBJ2-5; 7 nucleotides align to TRBD2. Sequenced input: tumor tissue. This chain's CDR3 is CASSEQTGGGQYF. DNA of the CDR3: TGTGCCAGCAGTGAACAGACGGGAGGCGGGCAGTACTTC.